This T cell receptor beta chain is drawn from a study of blood T cell repertoires in COVID-19. Study-wide background: The cDNA or gDNA used as material had been derived from T cells, B-cell-depleted T cells, or PBMCs.

Sequencing used immunoSEQ multiplex PCR; TCRdb keeps in-frame clones, though not all of them. The table lists more than 150,000 clones, roughly 84% of them singletons. V was trimmed by 7 bases and J by 5 bases, leaving 14 bases between them. The germline gives CDR1 WSHSY, CDR2 SAAADI. The CDR3 has 13 amino acids. The receptor's source is a woman aged 50 to 60 who had recovered from COVID-19. The chain is built from TRBV10-2 and TRBJ1-2, with TRBD1 as a possible D gene (6 bases). Material for sequencing was PBMCs or T cells enriched from blood (not recorded which). The CDR3 loop reads CASTPTGDYGYTF. For the CDR3, the DNA is TGCGCCAGCACCCCGACAGGCGATTATGGCTACACCTTC.